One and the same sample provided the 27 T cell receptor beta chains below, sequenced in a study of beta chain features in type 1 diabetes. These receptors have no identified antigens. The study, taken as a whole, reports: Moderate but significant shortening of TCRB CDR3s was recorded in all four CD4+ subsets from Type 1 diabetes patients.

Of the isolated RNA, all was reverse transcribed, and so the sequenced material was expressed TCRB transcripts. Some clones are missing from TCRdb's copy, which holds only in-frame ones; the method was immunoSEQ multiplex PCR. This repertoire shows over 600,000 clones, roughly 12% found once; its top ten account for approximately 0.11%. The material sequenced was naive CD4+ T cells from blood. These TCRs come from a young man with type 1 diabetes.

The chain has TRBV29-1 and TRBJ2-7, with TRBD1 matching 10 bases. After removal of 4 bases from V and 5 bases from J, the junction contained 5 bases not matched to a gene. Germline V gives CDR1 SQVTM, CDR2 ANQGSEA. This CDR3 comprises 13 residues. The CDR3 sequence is CSVGRDRGHEQYF. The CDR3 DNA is TGCAGCGTTGGGAGGGACAGGGGCCACGAGCAGTACTTC.

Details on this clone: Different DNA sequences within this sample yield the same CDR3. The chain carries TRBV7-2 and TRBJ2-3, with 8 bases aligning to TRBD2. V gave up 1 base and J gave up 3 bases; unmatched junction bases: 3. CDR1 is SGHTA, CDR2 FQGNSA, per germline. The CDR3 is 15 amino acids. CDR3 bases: TGTGCCAGCAGCTTAGTAGGCGGGGGGACAGATACGCAGTATTTT. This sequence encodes CASSLVGGGTDTQYF.

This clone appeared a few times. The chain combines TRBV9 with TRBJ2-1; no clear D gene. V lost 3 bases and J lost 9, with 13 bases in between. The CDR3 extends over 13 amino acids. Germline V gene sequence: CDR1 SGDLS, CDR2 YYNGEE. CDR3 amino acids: CASSADTRGEQFF. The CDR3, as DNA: TGTGCCAGCAGCGCCGACACCCGTGGTGAGCAGTTCTTC.

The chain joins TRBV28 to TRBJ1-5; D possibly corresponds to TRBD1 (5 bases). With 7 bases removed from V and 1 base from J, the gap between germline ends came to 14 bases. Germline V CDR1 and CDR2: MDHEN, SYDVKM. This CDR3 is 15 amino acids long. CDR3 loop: CASIREWVSNQPQHF. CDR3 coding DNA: TGTGCCAGCATCAGGGAGTGGGTGAGCAATCAGCCCCAGCATTTT.

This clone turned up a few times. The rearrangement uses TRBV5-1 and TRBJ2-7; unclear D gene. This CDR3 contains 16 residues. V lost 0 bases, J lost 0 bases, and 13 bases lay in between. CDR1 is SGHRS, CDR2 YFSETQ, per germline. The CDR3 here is CASSLEEPPGSYEQYF. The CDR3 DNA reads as TGCGCCAGCAGCTTGGAGGAACCGCCTGGCTCCTACGAGCAGTACTTC.

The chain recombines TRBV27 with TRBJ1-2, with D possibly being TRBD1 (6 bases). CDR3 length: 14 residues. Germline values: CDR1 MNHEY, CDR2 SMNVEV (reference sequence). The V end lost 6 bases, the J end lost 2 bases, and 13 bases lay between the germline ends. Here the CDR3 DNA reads TGTGCCAGCAGCTTACAGGGTTCAAACTATGGCTACACCTTC. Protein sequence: CASSLQGSNYGYTF.

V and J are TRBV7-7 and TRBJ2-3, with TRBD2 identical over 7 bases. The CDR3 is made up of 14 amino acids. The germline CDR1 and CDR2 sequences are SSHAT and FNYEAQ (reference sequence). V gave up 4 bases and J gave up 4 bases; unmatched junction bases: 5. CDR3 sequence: CASSSTGLADTQYF. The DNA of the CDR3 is TGTGCCAGCAGCTCAACCGGACTAGCAGATACGCAGTATTTT.

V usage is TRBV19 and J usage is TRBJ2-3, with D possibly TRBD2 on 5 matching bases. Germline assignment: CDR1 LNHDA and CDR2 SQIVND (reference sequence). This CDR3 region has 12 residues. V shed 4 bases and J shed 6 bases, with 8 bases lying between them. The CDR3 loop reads CASSTSGDTQYF. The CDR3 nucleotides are TGTGCCAGTAGTACATCGGGGGATACGCAGTATTTT.

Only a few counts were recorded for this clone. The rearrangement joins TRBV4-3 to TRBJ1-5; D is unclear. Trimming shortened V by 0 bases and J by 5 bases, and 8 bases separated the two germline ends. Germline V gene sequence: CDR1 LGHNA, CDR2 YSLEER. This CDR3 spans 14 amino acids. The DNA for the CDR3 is TGCGCCAGCAGCCAAGATCCCATCCATCAGCCCCAGCATTTT. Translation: CASSQDPIHQPQHF.

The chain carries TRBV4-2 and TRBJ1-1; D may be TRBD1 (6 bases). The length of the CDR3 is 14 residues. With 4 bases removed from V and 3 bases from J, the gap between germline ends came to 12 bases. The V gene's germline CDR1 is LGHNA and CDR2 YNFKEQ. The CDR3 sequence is CASSLTGSDTEAFF. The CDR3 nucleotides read TGTGCCAGCAGCCTCACAGGGTCGGACACTGAAGCTTTCTTT.

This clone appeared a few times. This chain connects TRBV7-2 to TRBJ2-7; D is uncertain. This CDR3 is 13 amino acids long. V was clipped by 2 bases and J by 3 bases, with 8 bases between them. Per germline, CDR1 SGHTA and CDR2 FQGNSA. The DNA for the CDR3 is TGTGCCAGCAGCTTAACGTCAGGCTACGAGCAGTACTTC. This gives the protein CASSLTSGYEQYF.

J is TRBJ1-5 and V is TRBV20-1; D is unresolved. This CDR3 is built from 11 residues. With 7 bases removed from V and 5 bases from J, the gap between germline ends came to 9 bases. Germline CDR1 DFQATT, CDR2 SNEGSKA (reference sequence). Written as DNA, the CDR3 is TGCAGTGTCTCGAGGGATCAGCCCCAGCATTTT. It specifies CSVSRDQPQHF.

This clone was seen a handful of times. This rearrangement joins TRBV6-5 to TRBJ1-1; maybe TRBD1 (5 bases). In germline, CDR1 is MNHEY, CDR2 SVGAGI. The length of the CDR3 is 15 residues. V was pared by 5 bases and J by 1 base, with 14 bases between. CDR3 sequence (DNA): TGTGCCAGCAGTGCAAGGGGAAGGTCGAACACTGAAGCTTTCTTT. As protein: CASSARGRSNTEAFF.

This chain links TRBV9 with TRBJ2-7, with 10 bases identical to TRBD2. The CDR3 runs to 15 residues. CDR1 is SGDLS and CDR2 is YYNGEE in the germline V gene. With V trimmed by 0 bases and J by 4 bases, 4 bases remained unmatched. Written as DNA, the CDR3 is TGTGCCAGCAGCGTAGATCCTAGCGGGGGTTACGAGCAGTACTTC. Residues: CASSVDPSGGYEQYF.

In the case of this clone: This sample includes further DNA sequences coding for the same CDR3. The CDR3 nucleotides are TGTGCCAGCAGTGAGCGGCAGGGCGGCACTGAAGCTTTCTTT. It specifies CASSERQGGTEAFF. The V and J genes are TRBV2 and TRBJ1-1; the D gene is possibly TRBD1 (5 bases). This CDR3 has 14 residues. Germline CDR1 SNHLY, CDR2 FYNNEI. The V end was cut by 3 bases, the J end by 4 bases, with 12 bases between.

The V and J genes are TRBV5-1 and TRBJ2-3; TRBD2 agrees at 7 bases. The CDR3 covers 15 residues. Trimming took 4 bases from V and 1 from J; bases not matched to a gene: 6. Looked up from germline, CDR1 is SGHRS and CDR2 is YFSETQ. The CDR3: CASSAGGTRTDTQYF. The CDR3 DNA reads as TGCGCCAGCAGCGCCGGGGGGACGCGCACAGATACGCAGTATTTT.

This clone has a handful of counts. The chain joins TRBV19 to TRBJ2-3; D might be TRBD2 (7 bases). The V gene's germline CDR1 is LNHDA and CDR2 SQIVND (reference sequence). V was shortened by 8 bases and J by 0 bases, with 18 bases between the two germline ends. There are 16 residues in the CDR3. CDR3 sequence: CASGNRGAGSTDTQYF. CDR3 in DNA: TGTGCCAGTGGGAACCGGGGGGCAGGGAGCACAGATACGCAGTATTTT.

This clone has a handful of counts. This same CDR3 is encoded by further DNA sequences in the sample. In nucleotides, the CDR3 is TGTGCCAGCTCACAGGACAGAGAGACCCAGTACTTC. Residues: CASSQDRETQYF. The rearrangement uses TRBV18 and TRBJ2-5; a weak D match, TRBD1 (6 bases). Germline CDR1 KGHSH, CDR2 LQKENI. With 4 bases removed from V and 4 bases from J, the gap between germline ends came to 7 bases. This CDR3 contains 12 residues. The variable domain in full, with the rest retrieved from reference TRBV18 and TRBJ2-5, is NAGVMQNPRHLVRRRGQEARLRCSPMKGHSHVYWYRQLPEEGLKFMVYLQKENIIDESGMPKERFSAEFPKEGPSILRIQQVVRGDSAAYFCASSQDRETQYFGPGTRLLVL.

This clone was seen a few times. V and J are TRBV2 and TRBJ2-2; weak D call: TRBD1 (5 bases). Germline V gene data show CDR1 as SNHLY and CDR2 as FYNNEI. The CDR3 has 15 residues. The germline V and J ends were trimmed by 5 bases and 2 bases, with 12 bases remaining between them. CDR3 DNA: TGTGCCAGCAGTAAAGAGACAGCTAACACCGGGGAGCTGTTTTTT. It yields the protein CASSKETANTGELFF.

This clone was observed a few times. The CDR3 DNA follows: TGTGCCAGCAGCCCGGGGGTGCATGAAACCTCCTACGAGCAGTACTTC. Translated, it gives CASSPGVHETSYEQYF. The chain recombines TRBV11-3 with TRBJ2-7; D might be TRBD2 (6 bases). The V gene's germline CDR1 is SGHNT and CDR2 YENEEA. The CDR3 covers 16 residues. Trimming took 5 bases from V and 0 from J, leaving 17 bases between them.

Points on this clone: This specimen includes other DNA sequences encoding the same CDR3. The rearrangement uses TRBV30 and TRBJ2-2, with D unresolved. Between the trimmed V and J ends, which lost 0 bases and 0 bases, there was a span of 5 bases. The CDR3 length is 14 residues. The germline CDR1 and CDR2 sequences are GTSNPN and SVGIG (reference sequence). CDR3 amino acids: CAWSVGSNTGELFF. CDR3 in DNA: TGTGCCTGGAGTGTAGGGTCGAACACCGGGGAGCTGTTTTTT.

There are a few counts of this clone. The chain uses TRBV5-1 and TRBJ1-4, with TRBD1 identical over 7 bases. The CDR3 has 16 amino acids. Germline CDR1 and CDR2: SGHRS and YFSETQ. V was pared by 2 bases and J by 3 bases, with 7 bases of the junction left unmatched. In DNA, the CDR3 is TGCGCCAGCAGCTTTAAAACCGGGACAGCTAATGAAAAACTGTTTTTT. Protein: CASSFKTGTANEKLFF.

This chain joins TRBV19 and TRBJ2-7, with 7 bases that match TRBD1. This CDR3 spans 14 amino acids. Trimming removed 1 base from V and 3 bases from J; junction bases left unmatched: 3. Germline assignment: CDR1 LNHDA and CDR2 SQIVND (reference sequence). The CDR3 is CASSIVGTVYEQYF. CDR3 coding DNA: TGTGCCAGTAGTATAGTCGGGACAGTCTACGAGCAGTACTTC.

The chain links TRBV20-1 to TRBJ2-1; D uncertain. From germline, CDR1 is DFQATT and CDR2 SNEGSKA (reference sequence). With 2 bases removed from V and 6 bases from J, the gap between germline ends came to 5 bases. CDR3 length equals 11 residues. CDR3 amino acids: CSARLSNEQFF. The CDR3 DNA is TGCAGTGCTAGACTTAGCAATGAGCAGTTCTTC.

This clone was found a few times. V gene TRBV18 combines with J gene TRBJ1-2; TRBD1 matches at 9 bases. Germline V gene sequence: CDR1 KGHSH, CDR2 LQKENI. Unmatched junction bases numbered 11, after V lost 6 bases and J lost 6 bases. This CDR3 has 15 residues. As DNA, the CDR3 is TGTGCCAGCTCCTCTTCAAACAGGGGGCTTGATGGCTACACCTTC. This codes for CASSSSNRGLDGYTF.

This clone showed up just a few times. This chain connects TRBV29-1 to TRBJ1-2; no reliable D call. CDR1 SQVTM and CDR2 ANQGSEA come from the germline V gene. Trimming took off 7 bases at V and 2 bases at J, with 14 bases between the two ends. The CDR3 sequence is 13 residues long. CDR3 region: CSARGAENYGYTF. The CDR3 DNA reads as TGCAGCGCCCGGGGAGCGGAGAACTATGGCTACACCTTC.

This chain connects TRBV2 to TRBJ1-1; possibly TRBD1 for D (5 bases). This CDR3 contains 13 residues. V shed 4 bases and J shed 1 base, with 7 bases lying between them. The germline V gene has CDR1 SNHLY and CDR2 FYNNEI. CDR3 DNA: TGTGCCAGCAGTGGACAGAAGAACACTGAAGCTTTCTTT. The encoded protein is CASSGQKNTEAFF.